The 18 T cell receptor beta chains in this list originate from one sample, sequenced in a study of long-term antiretroviral therapy in people with HIV. Version v3.0 of the immunoSEQ assay ran at survey level. The protocol was immunoSEQ multiplex PCR, while the TCRdb copy is restricted to in-frame clones and leaves out a portion. The data contain 40,000 to 60,000 clones, 84% of them singletons. The sample was unsorted PBMCs, taken 0.8 years after starting antiretroviral therapy. These receptors were collected from a woman younger than 35 with HIV.

The chain recombines TRBV6-5 with TRBJ1-5; 8 nucleotides match TRBD1. CDR1 MNHEY and CDR2 SVGAGI come from the germline V gene. Germline trimming cut 2 bases from V and 5 bases from J; bases unmatched to any gene: 8. There are 16 residues in the CDR3. The CDR3 region is CASSYPTGQVHQPQHF. CDR3 bases: TGTGCCAGCAGTTACCCGACGGGACAGGTTCATCAGCCCCAGCATTTT.

The V call is TRBV6-5, the J call TRBJ1-2, with D hard to call. Germline CDR1 and CDR2: MNHEY and SVGAGI. V was clipped by 9 bases and J by 2 bases, with 10 bases between them. The CDR3 consists of 12 residues. The CDR3 DNA follows: TGTGCCAGTTTGACAACGAACTATGGCTACACCTTC. Translating gives CASLTTNYGYTF.

This clone came up a few times. V and J are TRBV4-1 and TRBJ1-3; D gene ambiguous. The CDR3 spans 13 residues. Germline values: CDR1 MGHRA, CDR2 YSYEKL. Trimming shortened V by 0 bases and J by 10 bases, and 10 bases separated the two germline ends. This CDR3 is CASSQDLERTIYF. DNA of the CDR3: TGCGCCAGCAGCCAAGATCTAGAACGAACCATATATTTT.

This clone was observed once. The J gene is TRBJ2-7, the V gene TRBV11-2; unclear D gene. The CDR3 is 11 amino acids. In germline, CDR1 is SGHAT, CDR2 FQNNGV. Deletions cut 5 bases from V and 1 base from J, with 3 bases between. The chain's CDR3 is CASSPSYEQYF. CDR3 nucleotides: TGTGCCAGCAGCCCTTCCTACGAGCAGTACTTC.

The rearrangement uses TRBV4-3 and TRBJ2-3; maybe TRBD1 (6 bases). The CDR3 consists of 14 residues. Germline lookup yields CDR1 LGHNA and CDR2 YSLEER. Trimming removed 0 bases from V and 4 bases from J, with 8 bases in between. The CDR3 nucleotides are TGCGCCAGCAGCCAAGATAGGGGGTCAGATACGCAGTATTTT. Encoded protein: CASSQDRGSDTQYF.

This rearrangement joins TRBV11-2 to TRBJ2-1; 10 positions match TRBD2. This CDR3 has 18 amino acids. The V gene end was trimmed by 5 bases and the J gene end by 5 bases; junction bases not matched to a gene: 15. CDR1 and CDR2 (germline): SGHAT, FQNNGV. The CDR3 nucleotides are TGTGCCAGCAGCAGAACATTAACCGGGACTAGCGATAACAATGAGCAGTTCTTC. It codes for CASSRTLTGTSDNNEQFF.

The J gene is TRBJ2-5, the V gene TRBV25-1; D uncertain. Trimming cost V 7 bases and J 3 bases, with 15 bases left between them. Germline V gives CDR1 MGHDK, CDR2 SYGVNS. This CDR3 comprises 14 residues. The CDR3 sequence is CASTERGGEETQYF. The DNA for the CDR3 is TGTGCCAGCACCGAAAGAGGCGGAGAAGAGACCCAGTACTTC.

This clone was seen only once. The chain joins TRBV9 to TRBJ2-3, with 9 bases lining up with TRBD2. The CDR3 runs to 15 residues. The J segment lost 0 bases and the V segment lost 7 bases, leaving 6 bases of the junction unmatched. CDR1 and CDR2 from the germline V gene are SGDLS and YYNGEE. The CDR3 sequence: CASGLAGLSTDTQYF. The CDR3 DNA is TGTGCCAGCGGGCTAGCGGGGCTTAGCACAGATACGCAGTATTTT.

The chain employs TRBV5-4 and TRBJ1-4, with 7 bases that match TRBD1. The CDR3 sequence is 15 residues long. Germline V gene lookup returns CDR1 SGHNT and CDR2 YYREEE (reference sequence). V gave up 4 bases and J gave up 5 bases; unmatched junction bases: 8. The CDR3 DNA reads TGTGCCAGCAGCCCCGAGGGACAGCACAATGAAAAACTGTTTTTT. The encoded protein is CASSPEGQHNEKLFF.

This clone showed up just a few times. V is TRBV5-4 and J is TRBJ1-1; D gene ambiguous. Between the trimmed V and J ends, which lost 9 bases and 8 bases, there was a span of 20 bases. CDR3 length: 13 amino acids. Germline V gene sequence: CDR1 SGHNT, CDR2 YYREEE (reference sequence). In DNA, the CDR3 is TGTGCCACTGCGCTAGGGCAGGTCCCCGAAGCTTTCTTT. Amino acid sequence: CATALGQVPEAFF.

The chain is built from TRBV11-3 and TRBJ2-1; TRBD2 might be the D (7 bases). With 8 bases removed from V and 4 bases from J, the gap between germline ends came to 21 bases. The CDR3 totals 16 residues. Germline assignment: CDR1 SGHNT and CDR2 YENEEA. The CDR3 spells CASSIGGPAGYNEQFF. The CDR3 DNA reads TGTGCCAGCTCGATTGGGGGCCCAGCGGGGTACAATGAGCAGTTCTTC.

This rearrangement joins TRBV27 to TRBJ1-5, with D hard to call. The germline V gene encodes CDR1 MNHEY and CDR2 SMNVEV (reference sequence). The V end was cut by 4 bases, the J end by 6 bases, with 10 bases between. This CDR3 contains 13 residues. CDR3 DNA sequence: TGTGCCAGCAGTTGGGATGTACGTCAGCCCCAGCATTTT. This encodes CASSWDVRQPQHF.

The rearrangement links TRBV11-2 to TRBJ2-7; 8 bases agree with TRBD1. CDR3 length: 15 amino acids. CDR1 and CDR2 (germline): SGHAT, FQNNGV. Unmatched junction bases numbered 7, after V lost 4 bases and J lost 2 bases. CDR3 sequence reads: CASSSTGALAYEQYF. In nucleotides, the CDR3 is TGTGCCAGCAGCTCGACAGGGGCCCTCGCCTACGAGCAGTACTTC.

This clone came up a few times. The chain uses TRBV9 and TRBJ2-7, with 10 bases lining up with TRBD1. CDR1 and CDR2 (germline): SGDLS, YYNGEE. The CDR3 loop spans 16 amino acids. The trim removed 0 bases at V and 0 bases at J, leaving 3 bases unmatched. As DNA, the CDR3 is TGTGCCAGCAGCGTAGGGGACAGGGGCCTCTCCTACGAGCAGTACTTC. Translated, it gives CASSVGDRGLSYEQYF.

The rearrangement links TRBV2 to TRBJ2-3; D might be TRBD1 or TRBD2, each matching 6 bases. The V gene's germline CDR1 is SNHLY and CDR2 FYNNEI. The V end was cut by 7 bases, the J end by 2 bases, with 10 bases between. The CDR3 runs 13 residues. For the CDR3, the DNA is TGTGCCAGCAAGGGGGGTGCCACAGATACGCAGTATTTT. It specifies CASKGGATDTQYF. Full variable domain (outside the CDR3, taken from reference TRBV2 and TRBJ2-3): EPEVTQTPSHQVTQMGQEVILRCVPISNHLYFYWYRQILGQKVEFLVSFYNNEISEKSEIFDDQFSVERPDGSNFTLKIRSTKLEDSAMYFCASKGGATDTQYFGPGTRLTVL.

This clone has more than one count but fewer than ten. This CDR3 is CASPNEKLFF. CDR3 nucleotide sequence: TGCGCCAGCCCCAATGAAAAACTGTTTTTT. V and J are TRBV5-1 and TRBJ1-4, with D hard to call. The germline V gene has CDR1 SGHRS and CDR2 YFSETQ. The CDR3 is made up of 10 amino acids. Trimming removed 7 bases at V and 5 bases at J, with 3 bases between. The full variable domain, completed using reference TRBV5-1 and TRBJ1-4, is KAGVTQTPRYLIKTRGQQVTLSCSPISGHRSVSWYQQTPGQGLQFLFEYFSETQRNKGNFPGRFSGRQFSNSRSEMNVSTLELGDSALYLCASPNEKLFFGSGTQLSVL.

V and J are TRBV6-4 and TRBJ2-1; D is perhaps TRBD1 or TRBD2 (5 bases each). Trimming removed 0 bases from V and 4 bases from J, with 13 bases in between. Germline CDR1 is MRHNA and CDR2 is SNTAGT. The CDR3 has 16 residues. Here the CDR3 DNA reads TGTGCCAGCAGTGACTCGTTCGGGACGTCTTACAATGAGCAGTTCTTC. Its protein product is CASSDSFGTSYNEQFF.

The rearrangement uses TRBV5-6 and TRBJ2-3, with D unclear. The CDR3 has 12 amino acids. Germline V gives CDR1 SGHDT, CDR2 YYEEEE. Trimming stripped 4 bases from V and 3 bases from J, with 6 bases between. In nucleotides, the CDR3 is TGTGCCAGCAGCCCGTATACAGATACGCAGTATTTT. Amino acids: CASSPYTDTQYF. The entire variable domain, with the rest obtained from reference TRBV5-6 and TRBJ2-3, is as follows: DAGVTQSPTHLIKTRGQQVTLRCSPKSGHDTVSWYQQALGQGPQFIFQYYEEEERQRGNFPDRFSGHQFPNYSSELNVNALLLGDSALYLCASSPYTDTQYFGPGTRLTVL.